These 18 T cell receptor beta chains originate from one sample sequenced in a study of T cells after yellow fever vaccination. TCRdb passed the 5' RACE reads through MiXCR, listing each CDR3 protein once. Among a few hundred thousand distinct CDR3 sequences, approximately 16% were seen once, and the ten largest hold roughly 17%. The input for sequencing was PBMCs, taken about 5 days after the first yellow fever vaccination. Receptor source: a man younger than 35 who received the YFV17D yellow fever vaccine.

This clonotype has a handful of counts. This rearrangement joins TRBV9 to TRBJ2-5; TRBD2 is a possible D gene (6 bases). V gave up 0 bases and J gave up 4 bases, with 16 bases separating them. This CDR3 is built from 16 residues. CDR1 and CDR2 from the germline V gene are SGDLS and YYNGEE. The CDR3, as DNA: TGTGCCAGCAGCGTAGTAGCGGAAACTTTCAGAGAGACCCAGTACTTC. This gives the protein CASSVVAETFRETQYF.

The V gene is TRBV10-3, the J gene TRBJ2-5; D unresolved. The CDR3 has 13 residues. The germline V gene encodes CDR1 ENHRY and CDR2 SYGVKD. V was shortened by 5 bases and J by 2 bases, with 9 bases between the two germline ends. CDR3 sequence: CAISPTPQETQYF. CDR3 DNA sequence: TGTGCCATCAGTCCTACCCCTCAAGAGACCCAGTACTTC.

The V and J genes are TRBV7-3 and TRBJ2-2; D ambiguous. The ends were cut back, 2 bases at V and 5 bases at J, with 6 bases in the middle. This CDR3 contains 13 residues. The germline CDR1 and CDR2 sequences are SGHTA and FQGTGA. Here the CDR3 reads CASSLYMTGELFF. The DNA of the CDR3 is TGTGCCAGCAGCTTATATATGACCGGGGAGCTGTTTTTT.

The rearrangement links TRBV14 to TRBJ2-7; TRBD1 or TRBD2 may be the D gene (5 bases each). The V end lost 6 bases, the J end lost 5 bases, and 17 bases lay between the germline ends. The CDR3 covers 14 residues. Germline lookup yields CDR1 SGHDN and CDR2 FVKESK. The CDR3 reads CASRLHSGRDEQYF. The CDR3 bases are TGTGCCAGCAGACTACATTCAGGGCGGGACGAGCAGTACTTC.

This chain joins TRBV20-1 and TRBJ1-6, with TRBD1 matching over 10 bases. V lost 4 bases, J lost 6 bases, and 3 bases stayed unmatched. The CDR3 consists of 14 residues. The germline gives CDR1 DFQATT, CDR2 SNEGSKA (reference sequence). DNA for the CDR3: TGCAGTGCTATCCGGACAGGGGGTAATTCACCCCTCCACTTT. Protein sequence: CSAIRTGGNSPLHF.

The V call is TRBV28, the J call TRBJ1-6; 9 nucleotides line up with TRBD1. Germline trimming cut 6 bases from V and 10 bases from J; bases unmatched to any gene: 7. This CDR3 region has 14 residues. Germline CDR1 reads MDHEN; CDR2 reads SYDVKM. The CDR3 loop is CASRLGQGGSPLHF. Written as DNA, the CDR3 is TGTGCCAGCAGGCTGGGACAGGGAGGCTCACCCCTCCACTTT.

In its sample, this clonotype was seen a few times. The rearrangement joins TRBV4-3 to TRBJ2-1, with D possibly TRBD2 on 5 matching bases. With 3 bases removed from V and 4 bases from J, the gap between germline ends came to 16 bases. The CDR3 covers 16 residues. The V gene's germline CDR1 is LGHNA and CDR2 YSLEER. The CDR3 nucleotides read TGCGCCAGCAGCCAGACTATGGGTGGACGATACAATGAGCAGTTCTTC. Amino acid sequence: CASSQTMGGRYNEQFF.

The rearrangement links TRBV7-8 to TRBJ2-5; D could derive from TRBD1 or TRBD2 (6 bases each). Germline V gene sequence: CDR1 SGHVS, CDR2 FQNEAQ. The V end lost 6 bases, the J end lost 4 bases, and 21 bases lay between the germline ends. The CDR3 contains 16 residues. CDR3 sequence reads: CASRAPLTGARETQYF. CDR3 nucleotides: TGTGCCAGCAGGGCACCCTTGACGGGGGCCAGAGAGACCCAGTACTTC.

This sequence joins TRBV20-1 and TRBJ1-3; 9 bases line up with TRBD1. CDR3 length equals 15 residues. Trimming took 3 bases from V and 0 from J; bases not matched to a gene: 3. From germline, CDR1 is DFQATT and CDR2 SNEGSKA (reference sequence). The CDR3 region is CSARETGGSGNTIYF. As DNA, the CDR3 is TGCAGTGCTAGGGAGACAGGGGGCTCTGGAAACACCATATATTTT.

Only a few counts were recorded for this clonotype. The J gene is TRBJ2-2, the V gene TRBV7-2, with D perhaps given as TRBD1 or TRBD2 (6 bases each). CDR1 is SGHTA, CDR2 FQGNSA, per germline. The germline V and J ends were trimmed by 5 bases and 9 bases, with 16 bases remaining between them. The CDR3 runs 14 residues. The DNA for the CDR3 is TGTGCCAGCAGCGCAATCGGGGGCGAGTGGGAGCTGTTTTTT. Translated: CASSAIGGEWELFF.

J is TRBJ1-5 and V is TRBV12-3 or TRBV12-4; 9 bases agree with TRBD1. The CDR3 loop spans 15 amino acids. The junction had 9 bases not matched to a gene; V was cut back by 6 bases and J by 6 bases. The CDR3 DNA reads TGTGCCAGCAGCCCGGCCGGGACAGGGTTTCAGCCCCAGCATTTT. It translates to CASSPAGTGFQPQHF.

This clonotype was seen repeatedly, ten times or more. This chain uses TRBV10-3 with TRBJ2-5; D remains unclear. Germline CDR1 is ENHRY and CDR2 is SYGVKD. The CDR3 sequence is 11 residues long. Trimming pared 0 bases from V and 4 bases from J, leaving 0 bases between. The CDR3 protein is CAISESETQYF. CDR3 bases: TGTGCCATCAGTGAGTCAGAGACCCAGTACTTC.

This clonotype occurred a few times. CDR3 loop: CASSLDLKFYNEQFF. In DNA, the CDR3 is TGTGCCAGCAGCTTGGACTTGAAGTTCTACAATGAGCAGTTCTTC. This chain links TRBV5-6 with TRBJ2-1; D uncertain. This CDR3 comprises 15 residues. Per the germline V gene, CDR1 is SGHDT and CDR2 is YYEEEE. Between the trimmed V and J ends, which lost 0 bases and 3 bases, there was a span of 10 bases.

This chain uses TRBV15 with TRBJ1-5; no clear D. The CDR3 runs 13 residues. The V end was cut by 4 bases, the J end by 0 bases, with 4 bases between. CDR1 is LNHNV, CDR2 YYDKDF, per germline (reference sequence). CDR3 protein: CATSIDSNQPQHF. Written as DNA, the CDR3 is TGTGCCACCAGCATTGATAGCAATCAGCCCCAGCATTTT.

The V and J genes are TRBV11-2 and TRBJ1-1; D is undetermined. CDR1 and CDR2 (germline): SGHAT, FQNNGV. The CDR3 consists of 13 residues. V lost 2 bases and J lost 4, with 8 bases in between. This CDR3 reads CASSLPISTEAFF. DNA for the CDR3: TGTGCCAGCAGCTTACCAATCAGCACTGAAGCTTTCTTT.

CDR3 coding DNA: TGTGCCAGCAGCCAAGAGATCAGCGGGCTCTACGAGCAGTACTTC. Translating gives CASSQEISGLYEQYF. J is TRBJ2-7 and V is TRBV4-2; perhaps TRBD2 as D (6 bases). Germline V lookup: CDR1 LGHNA, CDR2 YNFKEQ. The germline V and J ends were trimmed by 0 bases and 3 bases, with 12 bases remaining between them. The CDR3 length is 15 residues.

This clonotype occurred a few times. The CDR3 is CSARTGTEQFF. CDR3 DNA: TGCAGTGCTAGGACGGGTACGGAGCAGTTCTTC. The chain links TRBV20-1 to TRBJ2-1; unclear D gene. CDR1 is DFQATT, CDR2 SNEGSKA, per germline (reference sequence). V dropped 3 bases and J dropped 10 bases, with 10 bases sitting between them. The CDR3 has 11 residues.

In this sample, this clonotype turned up a few times. The V call is TRBV20-1, the J call TRBJ2-7; 8 positions agree with TRBD2. With 4 bases clipped from V and 1 base from J, the junction kept 9 bases outside the gene matches. This CDR3 is built from 15 residues. Germline V gene lookup returns CDR1 DFQATT and CDR2 SNEGSKA (reference sequence). The CDR3 DNA is TGCAGTGCTACCCGACCCAGCGGGGGTTCCTACGAGCAGTACTTC. Translating gives CSATRPSGGSYEQYF.